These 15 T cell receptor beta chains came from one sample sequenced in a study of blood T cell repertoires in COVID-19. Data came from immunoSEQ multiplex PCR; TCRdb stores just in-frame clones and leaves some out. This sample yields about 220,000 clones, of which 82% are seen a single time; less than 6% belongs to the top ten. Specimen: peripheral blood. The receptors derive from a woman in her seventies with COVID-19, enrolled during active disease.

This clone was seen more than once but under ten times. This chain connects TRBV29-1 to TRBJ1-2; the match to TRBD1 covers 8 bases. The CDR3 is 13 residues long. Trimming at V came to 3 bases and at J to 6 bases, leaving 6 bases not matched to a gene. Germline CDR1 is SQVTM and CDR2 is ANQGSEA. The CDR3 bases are TGCAGCGTTGATTCTTGGACAGGGAATGGCTACACCTTC. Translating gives CSVDSWTGNGYTF.

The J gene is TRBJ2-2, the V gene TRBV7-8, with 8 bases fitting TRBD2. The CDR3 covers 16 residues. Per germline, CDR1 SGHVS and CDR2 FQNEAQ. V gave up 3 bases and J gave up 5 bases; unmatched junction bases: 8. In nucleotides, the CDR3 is TGTGCCAGCAGCTTGAGGGCGGGAGGAAGTACCGGGGAGCTGTTTTTT. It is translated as CASSLRAGGSTGELFF.

The CDR3 sequence is CASTSQGNTGELFF. The CDR3 bases are TGCGCCAGCACCTCCCAGGGGAACACCGGGGAGCTGTTTTTT. This chain links TRBV5-1 with TRBJ2-2; TRBD1 might be the D (5 bases). The V end was cut by 6 bases, the J end by 1 base, with 10 bases between. The CDR3 is 14 amino acids. The V gene's germline CDR1 is SGHRS and CDR2 YFSETQ.

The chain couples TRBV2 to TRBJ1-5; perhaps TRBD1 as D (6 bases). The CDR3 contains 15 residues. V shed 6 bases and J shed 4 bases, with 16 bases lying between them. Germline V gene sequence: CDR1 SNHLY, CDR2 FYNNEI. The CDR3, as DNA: TGTGCCAGCAGCGTAGGACAGTCGGAGAATCAGCCCCAGCATTTT. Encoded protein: CASSVGQSENQPQHF.

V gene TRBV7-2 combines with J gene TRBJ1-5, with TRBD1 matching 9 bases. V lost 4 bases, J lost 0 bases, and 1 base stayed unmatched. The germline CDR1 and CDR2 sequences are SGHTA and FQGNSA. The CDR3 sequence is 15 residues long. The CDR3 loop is CASSWTGDSNQPQHF. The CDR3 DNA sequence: TGTGCCAGCAGCTGGACAGGGGATAGCAATCAGCCCCAGCATTTT.

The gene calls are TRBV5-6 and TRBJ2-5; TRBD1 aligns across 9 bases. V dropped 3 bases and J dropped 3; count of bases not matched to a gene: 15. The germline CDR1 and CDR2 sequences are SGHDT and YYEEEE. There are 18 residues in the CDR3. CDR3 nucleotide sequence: TGTGCCAGCAGCTACAGGGGGCCGGTCGTTCCGGGGGAAGAGACCCAGTACTTC. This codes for CASSYRGPVVPGEETQYF.

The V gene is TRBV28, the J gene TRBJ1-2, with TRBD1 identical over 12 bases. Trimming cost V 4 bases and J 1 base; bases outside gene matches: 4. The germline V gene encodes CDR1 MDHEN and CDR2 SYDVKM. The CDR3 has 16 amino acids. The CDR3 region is CASSSGTGGINYGYTF. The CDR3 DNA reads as TGTGCCAGCAGTTCCGGGACAGGGGGCATTAACTATGGCTACACCTTC.

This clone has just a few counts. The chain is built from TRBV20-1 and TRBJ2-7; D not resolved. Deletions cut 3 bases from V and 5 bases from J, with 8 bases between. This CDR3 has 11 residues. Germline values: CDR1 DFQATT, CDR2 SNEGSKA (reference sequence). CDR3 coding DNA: TGCAGTGCTAGCCTAGAGAACGAGCAGTACTTC. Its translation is CSASLENEQYF.

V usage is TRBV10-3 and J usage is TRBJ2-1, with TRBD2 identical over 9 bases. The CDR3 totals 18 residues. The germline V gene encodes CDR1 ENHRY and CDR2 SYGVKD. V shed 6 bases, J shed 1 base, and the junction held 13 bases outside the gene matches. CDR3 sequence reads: CAIRAQGGGLASYNEQFF. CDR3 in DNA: TGTGCCATCAGGGCACAGGGTGGCGGACTAGCGTCCTACAATGAGCAGTTCTTC.

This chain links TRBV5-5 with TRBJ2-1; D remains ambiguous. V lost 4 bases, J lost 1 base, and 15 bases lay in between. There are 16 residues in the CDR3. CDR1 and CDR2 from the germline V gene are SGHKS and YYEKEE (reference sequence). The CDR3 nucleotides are TGTGCCAGCAGCAAAAATACTGCGATTTCCTACAATGAGCAGTTCTTC. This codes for CASSKNTAISYNEQFF.

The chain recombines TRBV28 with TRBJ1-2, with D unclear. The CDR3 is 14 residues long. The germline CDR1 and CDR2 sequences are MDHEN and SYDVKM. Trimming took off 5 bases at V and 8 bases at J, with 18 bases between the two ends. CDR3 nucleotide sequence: TGTGCCAGCAGTCTATACGGGTCCGGAGGGGGCTACACCTTC. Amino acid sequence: CASSLYGSGGGYTF.

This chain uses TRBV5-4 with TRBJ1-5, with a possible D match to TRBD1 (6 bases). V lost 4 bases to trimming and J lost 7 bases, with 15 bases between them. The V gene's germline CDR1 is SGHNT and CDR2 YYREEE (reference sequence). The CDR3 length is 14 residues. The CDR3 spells CASSGGLTGQPQHF. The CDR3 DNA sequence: TGTGCCAGCAGCGGGGGCCTTACAGGACAGCCCCAGCATTTT.

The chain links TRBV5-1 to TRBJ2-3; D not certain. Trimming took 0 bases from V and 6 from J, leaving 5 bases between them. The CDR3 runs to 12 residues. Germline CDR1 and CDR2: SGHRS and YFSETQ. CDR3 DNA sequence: TGCGCCAGCAGCTTGGCCGGGGATACGCAGTATTTT. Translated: CASSLAGDTQYF.

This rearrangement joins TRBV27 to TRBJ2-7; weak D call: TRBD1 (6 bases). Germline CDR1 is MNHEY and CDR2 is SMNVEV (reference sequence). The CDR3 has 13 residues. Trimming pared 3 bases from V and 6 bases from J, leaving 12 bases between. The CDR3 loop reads CASSLYRGGEQYF. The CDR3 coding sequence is TGTGCCAGCAGTTTGTATCGAGGGGGCGAGCAGTACTTC.

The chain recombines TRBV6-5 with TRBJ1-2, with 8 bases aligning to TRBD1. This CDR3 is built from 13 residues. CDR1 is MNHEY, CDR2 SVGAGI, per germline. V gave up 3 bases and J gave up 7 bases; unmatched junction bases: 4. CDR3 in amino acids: CASSYQGAGGYTF. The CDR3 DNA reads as TGTGCCAGCAGTTATCAGGGGGCAGGTGGCTACACCTTC.